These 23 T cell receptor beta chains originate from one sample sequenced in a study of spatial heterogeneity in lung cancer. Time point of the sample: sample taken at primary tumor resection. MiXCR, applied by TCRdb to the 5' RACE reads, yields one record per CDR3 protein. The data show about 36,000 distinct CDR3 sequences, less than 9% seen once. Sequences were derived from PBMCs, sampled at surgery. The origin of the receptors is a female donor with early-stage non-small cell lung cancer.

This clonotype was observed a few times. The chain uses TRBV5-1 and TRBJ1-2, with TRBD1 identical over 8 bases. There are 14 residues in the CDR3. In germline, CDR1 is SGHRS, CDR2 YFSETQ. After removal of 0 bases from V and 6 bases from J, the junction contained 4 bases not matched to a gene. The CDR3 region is CASSLGQGSNGYTF. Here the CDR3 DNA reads TGCGCCAGCAGCTTGGGACAGGGGAGCAATGGCTACACCTTC. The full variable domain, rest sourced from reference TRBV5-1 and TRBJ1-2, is KAGVTQTPRYLIKTRGQQVTLSCSPISGHRSVSWYQQTPGQGLQFLFEYFSETQRNKGNFPGRFSGRQFSNSRSEMNVSTLELGDSALYLCASSLGQGSNGYTFGSGTRLTVV.

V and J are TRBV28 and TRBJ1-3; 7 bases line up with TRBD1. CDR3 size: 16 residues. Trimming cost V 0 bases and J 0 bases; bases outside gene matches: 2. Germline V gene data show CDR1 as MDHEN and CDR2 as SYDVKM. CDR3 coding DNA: TGTGCCAGCAGTTTATGGGGGGACAGCTCTGGAAACACCATATATTTT. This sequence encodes CASSLWGDSSGNTIYF.

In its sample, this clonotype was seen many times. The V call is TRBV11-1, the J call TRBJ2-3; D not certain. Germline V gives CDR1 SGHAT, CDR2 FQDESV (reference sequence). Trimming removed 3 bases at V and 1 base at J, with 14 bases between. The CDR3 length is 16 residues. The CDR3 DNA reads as TGTGCCAGCAGCTTGCCCTTTTCGCACCGCACAGATACGCAGTATTTT. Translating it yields CASSLPFSHRTDTQYF.

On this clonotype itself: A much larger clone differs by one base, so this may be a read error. CDR3 region: CASSFGVGQETQYF. The CDR3 DNA reads TGCGCCAGCAGCTTTGGCGTAGGCCAAGAGACCCAGTACTTC. This chain connects TRBV5-1 to TRBJ2-5; D remains ambiguous. CDR3 length equals 14 residues. Looked up from germline, CDR1 is SGHRS and CDR2 is YFSETQ. Between the trimmed V and J ends, which lost 2 bases and 1 base, there was a span of 9 bases.

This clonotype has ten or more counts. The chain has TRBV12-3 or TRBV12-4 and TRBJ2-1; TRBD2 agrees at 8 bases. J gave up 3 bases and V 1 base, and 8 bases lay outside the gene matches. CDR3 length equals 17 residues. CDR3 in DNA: TGTGCCAGCAGTTTAGAATTTAGCGGGGAGCTCTACAATGAGCAGTTCTTC. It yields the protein CASSLEFSGELYNEQFF.

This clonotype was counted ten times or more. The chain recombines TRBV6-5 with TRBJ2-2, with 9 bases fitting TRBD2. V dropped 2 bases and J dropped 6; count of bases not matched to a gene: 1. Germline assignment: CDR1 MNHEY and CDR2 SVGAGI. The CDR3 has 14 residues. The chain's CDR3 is CASSYGTSSGELFF. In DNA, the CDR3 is TGTGCCAGCAGTTACGGGACTAGCTCCGGGGAGCTGTTTTTT.

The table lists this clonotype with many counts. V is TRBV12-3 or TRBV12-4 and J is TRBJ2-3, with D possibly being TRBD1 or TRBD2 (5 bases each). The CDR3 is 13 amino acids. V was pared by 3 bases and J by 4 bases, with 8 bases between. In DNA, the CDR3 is TGTGCCAGCAGTTTTGTGGGACCAGATACGCAGTATTTT. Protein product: CASSFVGPDTQYF.

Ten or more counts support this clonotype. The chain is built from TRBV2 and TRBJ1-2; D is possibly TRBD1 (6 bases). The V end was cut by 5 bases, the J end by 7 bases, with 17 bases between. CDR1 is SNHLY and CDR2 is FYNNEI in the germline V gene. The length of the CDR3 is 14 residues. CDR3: CASSQETGSFGYTF. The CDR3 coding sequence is TGTGCCAGCAGTCAGGAGACAGGTTCTTTTGGCTACACCTTC.

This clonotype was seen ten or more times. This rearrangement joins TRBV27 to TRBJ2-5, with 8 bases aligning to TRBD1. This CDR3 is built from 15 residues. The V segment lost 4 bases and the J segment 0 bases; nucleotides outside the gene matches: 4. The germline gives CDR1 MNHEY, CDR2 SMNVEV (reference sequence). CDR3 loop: CASSWTGSNQETQYF. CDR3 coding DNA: TGTGCCAGCAGTTGGACAGGGTCGAACCAAGAGACCCAGTACTTC.

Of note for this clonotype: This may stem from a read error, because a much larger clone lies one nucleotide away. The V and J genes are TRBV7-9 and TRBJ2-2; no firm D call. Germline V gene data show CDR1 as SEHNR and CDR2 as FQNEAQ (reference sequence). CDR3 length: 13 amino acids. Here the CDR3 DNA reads TGTGCCAACAGCTTATACACGAACGGGGAGCTGTTTTTT. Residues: CANSLYTNGELFF.

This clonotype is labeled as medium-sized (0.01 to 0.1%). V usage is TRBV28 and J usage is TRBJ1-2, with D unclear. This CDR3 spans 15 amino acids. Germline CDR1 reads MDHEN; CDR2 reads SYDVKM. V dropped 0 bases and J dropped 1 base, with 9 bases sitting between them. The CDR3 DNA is TGTGCCAGCAGTTTATGGCAGGAAATTAACTATGGCTACACCTTC. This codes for CASSLWQEINYGYTF.

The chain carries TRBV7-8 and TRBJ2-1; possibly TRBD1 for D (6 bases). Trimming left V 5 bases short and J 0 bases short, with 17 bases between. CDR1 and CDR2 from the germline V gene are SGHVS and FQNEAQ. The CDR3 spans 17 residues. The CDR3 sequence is CASSPLQGPSSYNEQFF. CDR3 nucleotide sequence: TGTGCCAGCAGCCCCTTGCAGGGGCCTTCCTCCTACAATGAGCAGTTCTTC.

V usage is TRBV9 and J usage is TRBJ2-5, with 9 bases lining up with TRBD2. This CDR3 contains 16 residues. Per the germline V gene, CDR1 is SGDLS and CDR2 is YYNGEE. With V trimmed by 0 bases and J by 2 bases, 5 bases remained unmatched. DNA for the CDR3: TGTGCCAGCAGCGTAGCCTCCGGACTAGCGCAAGAGACCCAGTACTTC. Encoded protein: CASSVASGLAQETQYF.

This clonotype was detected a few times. CDR3 in amino acids: CSVEGSGGLSYNEQFF. CDR3 coding DNA: TGCAGCGTTGAGGGTAGCGGGGGCCTCTCCTACAATGAGCAGTTCTTC. The J gene is TRBJ2-1, the V gene TRBV29-1, with 9 positions matching TRBD2. The CDR3 extends over 16 amino acids. With 3 bases clipped from V and 0 bases from J, the junction kept 6 bases outside the gene matches. Germline assignment: CDR1 SQVTM and CDR2 ANQGSEA.

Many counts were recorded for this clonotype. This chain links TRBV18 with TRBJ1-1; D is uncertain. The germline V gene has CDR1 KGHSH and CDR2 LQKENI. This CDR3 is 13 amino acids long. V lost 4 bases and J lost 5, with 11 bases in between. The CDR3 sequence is CASSQSPGTEAFF. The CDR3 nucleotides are TGTGCCAGCTCACAAAGCCCGGGGACTGAAGCTTTCTTT.

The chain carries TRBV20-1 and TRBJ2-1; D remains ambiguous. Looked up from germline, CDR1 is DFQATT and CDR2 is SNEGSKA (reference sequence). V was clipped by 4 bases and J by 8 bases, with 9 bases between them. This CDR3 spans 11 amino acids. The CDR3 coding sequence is TGCAGTGCTAAAGGGCTGGATGAGCAGTTCTTC. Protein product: CSAKGLDEQFF.

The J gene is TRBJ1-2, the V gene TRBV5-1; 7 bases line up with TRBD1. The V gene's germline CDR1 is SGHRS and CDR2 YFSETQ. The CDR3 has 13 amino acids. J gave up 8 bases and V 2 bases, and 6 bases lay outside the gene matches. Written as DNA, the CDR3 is TGCGCCAGCAGCTTAAGGGGACAGAGGGGCTACACCTTC. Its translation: CASSLRGQRGYTF. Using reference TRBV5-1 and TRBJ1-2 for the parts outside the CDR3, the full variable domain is KAGVTQTPRYLIKTRGQQVTLSCSPISGHRSVSWYQQTPGQGLQFLFEYFSETQRNKGNFPGRFSGRQFSNSRSEMNVSTLELGDSALYLCASSLRGQRGYTFGSGTRLTVV.

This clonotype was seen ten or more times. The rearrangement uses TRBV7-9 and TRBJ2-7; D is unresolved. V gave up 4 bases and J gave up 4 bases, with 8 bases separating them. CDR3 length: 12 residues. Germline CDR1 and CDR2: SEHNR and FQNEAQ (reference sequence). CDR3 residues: CASSSMLYEQYF. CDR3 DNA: TGTGCCAGCAGCTCTATGTTATACGAGCAGTACTTC.

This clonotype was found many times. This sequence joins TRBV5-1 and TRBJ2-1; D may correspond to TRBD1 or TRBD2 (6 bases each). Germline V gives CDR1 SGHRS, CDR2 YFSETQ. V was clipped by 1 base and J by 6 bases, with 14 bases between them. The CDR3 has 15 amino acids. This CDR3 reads CASSLPGGISNEQFF. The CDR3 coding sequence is TGCGCCAGCAGCTTGCCCGGGGGCATCTCCAATGAGCAGTTCTTC.

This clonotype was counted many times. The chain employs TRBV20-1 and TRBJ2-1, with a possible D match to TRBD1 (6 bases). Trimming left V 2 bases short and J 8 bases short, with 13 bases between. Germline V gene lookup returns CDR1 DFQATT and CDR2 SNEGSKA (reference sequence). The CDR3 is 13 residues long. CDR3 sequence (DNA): TGCAGTGCTAGATGGGGGCTCGGCGATGAGCAGTTCTTC. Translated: CSARWGLGDEQFF.

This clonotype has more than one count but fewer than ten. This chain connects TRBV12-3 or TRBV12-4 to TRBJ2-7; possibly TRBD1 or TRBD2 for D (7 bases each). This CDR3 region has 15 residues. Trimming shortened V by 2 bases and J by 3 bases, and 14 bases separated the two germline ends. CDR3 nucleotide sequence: TGTGCCAGCAGTTTACAGGGGGGGACCGTCTACGAGCAGTACTTC. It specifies CASSLQGGTVYEQYF.

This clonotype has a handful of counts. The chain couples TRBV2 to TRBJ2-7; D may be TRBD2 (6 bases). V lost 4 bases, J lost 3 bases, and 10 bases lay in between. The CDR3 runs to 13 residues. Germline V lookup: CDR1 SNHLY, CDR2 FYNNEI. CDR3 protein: CASSVDGGYEQYF. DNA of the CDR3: TGTGCCAGCAGTGTTGACGGGGGCTACGAGCAGTACTTC.

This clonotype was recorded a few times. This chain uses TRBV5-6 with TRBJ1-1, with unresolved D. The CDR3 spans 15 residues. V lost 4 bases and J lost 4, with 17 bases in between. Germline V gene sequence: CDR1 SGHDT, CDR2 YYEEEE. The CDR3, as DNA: TGTGCCAGCAGCGGTTTAGGGAAGGGTCGCACTGAAGCTTTCTTT. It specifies CASSGLGKGRTEAFF.